The entry below describes one T cell receptor beta chain. The target antigen is unknown. This specimen belongs to a study of T-cell reconstitution after alpha-beta-depleted transplantation in children. Germline lookup yields CDR1 MDHEN and CDR2 SYDVKM. Deletions cut 3 bases from V and 0 bases from J, with 15 bases between. CDR3 size: 16 residues. General study results and limits: About two months after transplant, alpha-beta T cells reportedly came from several hundred expanded graft clones.

Preparation of the TCRbeta library used unique molecular identifiers. TCRdb called the PCR reads again in MiXCR, with one record for every CDR3 protein. The sample comprises 700,000 to 850,000 distinct CDR3 sequences, 16% of which are singletons, and under 6% rests with the top ten. The chain has TRBV28 and TRBJ2-7; D unresolved. This sequence originates from a male patient aged 10-17 years who had a stem cell transplant for acute lymphoblastic leukemia, so the T cells may come from the graft donor. The sample was PBMCs, mostly from graft donor cells, taken 360 days after TCRalphabeta/CD19-depleted stem cell transplant. The CDR3: CASSFAWALSSYEQYF. In DNA form, the CDR3 reads TGTGCCAGCAGTTTTGCTTGGGCTTTAAGCTCCTACGAGCAGTACTTC.